The present entry profiles one TCR beta chain with its context. This specimen belongs to a study of blood T cell repertoires in COVID-19. As for the study in general: Acute and convalescent COVID-19 samples came from the United States, Italy and Spain.

The CDR3 is 15 residues long. Germline V gene data show CDR1 as PRHDT and CDR2 as FYEKMQ (reference sequence). With 6 bases removed from V and 2 bases from J, the gap between germline ends came to 13 bases. The data were produced by immunoSEQ multiplex PCR, yet TCRdb's version contains in-frame clones alone and is incomplete. The data contain about 86,000 clones, around 85% of them singletons. The chain is built from TRBV13 and TRBJ2-2, with a weak D call TRBD2 (5 bases). This TCR was recovered from a man aged 70 or older with acute or convalescent COVID-19. Material: peripheral blood. CDR3 sequence: CASRGGPTNTGELFF. The CDR3 coding sequence is TGTGCCAGCAGGGGCGGGCCGACTAACACCGGGGAGCTGTTTTTT.